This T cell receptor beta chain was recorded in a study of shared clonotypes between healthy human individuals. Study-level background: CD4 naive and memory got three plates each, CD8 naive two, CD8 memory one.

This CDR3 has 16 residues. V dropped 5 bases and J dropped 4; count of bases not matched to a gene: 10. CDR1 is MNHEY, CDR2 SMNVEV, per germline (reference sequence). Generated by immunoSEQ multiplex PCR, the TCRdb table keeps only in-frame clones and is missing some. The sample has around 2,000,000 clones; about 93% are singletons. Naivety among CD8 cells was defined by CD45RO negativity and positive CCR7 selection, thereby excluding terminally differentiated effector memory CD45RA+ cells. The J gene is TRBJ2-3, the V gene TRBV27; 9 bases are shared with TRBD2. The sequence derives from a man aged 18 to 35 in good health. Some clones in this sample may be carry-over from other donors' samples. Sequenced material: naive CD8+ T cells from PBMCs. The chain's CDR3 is CASSVLAGAIADTQYF. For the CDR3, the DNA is TGTGCCAGCAGTGTATTAGCGGGAGCTATCGCAGATACGCAGTATTTT.